What follows is one T cell receptor (beta chain) and its context. This record belongs to a study of CD8+ T cells in alopecia areata. Whole-study context: Tofacitinib ran for 6 to 18 months before 6 months off drug.

The J segment lost 6 bases and the V segment lost 0 bases, leaving 0 bases of the junction unmatched. The CDR3 totals 15 residues. Per the germline V gene, CDR1 is MNHEY and CDR2 is SMNVEV (reference sequence). Sequencing relied on a cDNA template that was reverse transcribed from extracted RNA. Using immunoSEQ multiplex PCR, the repertoire was profiled, and TCRdb retains in-frame clones only, with some absent. Of roughly 98,000 clones in the sample, about 64% were seen once. This sample's treatment: oral pan-JAK inhibitor, 5-10 mg twice daily. The clonotype was recovered from a human donor with alopecia areata. The sample in question was CD8+ T cells sorted from blood, obtained at week 4, from a patient treated with tofacitinib. The V gene is TRBV27, the J gene TRBJ1-6; 9 bases line up with TRBD1. CDR3: CASSLSGQGNSPLHF. The CDR3 nucleotides read TGTGCCAGCAGTTTATCGGGACAGGGTAATTCACCCCTCCACTTT.